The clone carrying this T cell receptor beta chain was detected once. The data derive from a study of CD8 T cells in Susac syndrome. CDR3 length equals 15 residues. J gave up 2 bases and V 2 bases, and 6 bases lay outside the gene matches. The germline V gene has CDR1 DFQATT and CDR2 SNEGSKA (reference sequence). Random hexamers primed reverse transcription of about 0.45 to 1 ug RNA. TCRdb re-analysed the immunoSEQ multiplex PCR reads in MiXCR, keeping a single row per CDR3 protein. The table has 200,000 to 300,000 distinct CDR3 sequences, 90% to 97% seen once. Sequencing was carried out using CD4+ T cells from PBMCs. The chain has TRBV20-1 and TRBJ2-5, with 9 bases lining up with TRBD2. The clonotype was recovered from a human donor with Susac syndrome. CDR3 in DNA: TGCAGTGCTAGAAAGCTAGCGGGGATACAAGAGACCCAGTACTTC. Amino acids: CSARKLAGIQETQYF.